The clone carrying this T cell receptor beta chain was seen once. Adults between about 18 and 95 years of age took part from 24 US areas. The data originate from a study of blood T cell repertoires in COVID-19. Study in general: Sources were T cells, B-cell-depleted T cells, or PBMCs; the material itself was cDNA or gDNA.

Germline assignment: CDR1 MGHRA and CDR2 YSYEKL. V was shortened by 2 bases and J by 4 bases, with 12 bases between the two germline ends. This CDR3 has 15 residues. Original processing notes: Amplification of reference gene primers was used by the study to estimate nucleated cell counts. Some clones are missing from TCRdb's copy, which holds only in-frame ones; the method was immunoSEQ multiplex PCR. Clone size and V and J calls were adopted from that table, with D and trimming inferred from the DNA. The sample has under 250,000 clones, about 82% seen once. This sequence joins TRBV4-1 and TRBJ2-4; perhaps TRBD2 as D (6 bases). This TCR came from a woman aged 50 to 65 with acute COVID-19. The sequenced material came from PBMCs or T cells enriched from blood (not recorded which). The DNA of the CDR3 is TGCGCCAGCAGCCAAAATATTGGGGGGAAAAACATTCAGTACTTC. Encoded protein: CASSQNIGGKNIQYF.